The 15 T cell receptor beta chains in this list originate from one sample, sequenced in a study of cytomegalovirus exposure and HLA in healthy donors (dated by TCRdb to 2016 to 2017). Library method: the immunoSEQ multiplex PCR assay. A mixture of 60 forward primers for TCR Vbeta segments and 13 reverse primers for TCR Jbeta segments was used in the multiplex PCR. Held by TCRdb, this immuneACCESS table contains in-frame sequences only and omits some clones. Under half of the omission traces to an unresolved V gene where checked; the cause of the rest is unknown. The table for this sample lists approximately 150,000 clones; approximately 85% of them were counted only once. The ten top clones hold roughly 6.7% of the sample. Sequencing was performed on PBMCs. These receptors came from a man aged 50 to 60 in good health and CMV-seropositive.

The CDR3 region is CASSLYSSGSYNEQFF. CDR3 coding DNA: TGTGCCAGCAGCTTATATTCTAGCGGGAGTTACAATGAGCAGTTCTTC. The chain has TRBV7-9 and TRBJ2-1, with 10 bases lining up with TRBD2. The CDR3 loop spans 16 amino acids. V lost 2 bases to trimming and J lost 4 bases; unmatched junction nucleotides: 5. Germline CDR1 is SEHNR and CDR2 is FQNEAQ (reference sequence).

V and J are TRBV7-9 and TRBJ2-5; tentatively, D is TRBD2 (6 bases). CDR1 and CDR2 from the germline V gene are SEHNR and FQNEAQ (reference sequence). The length of the CDR3 is 15 residues. The V and J ends lost 2 bases and 5 bases respectively, with 15 bases between them. The CDR3 region is CASSLRTGVPETQYF. In DNA, the CDR3 is TGTGCCAGCAGCTTACGAACGGGAGTCCCCGAGACCCAGTACTTC.

The rearrangement uses TRBV6-5 and TRBJ1-4, with D perhaps TRBD1 (5 bases). The CDR3 sequence is 16 residues long. CDR1 MNHEY and CDR2 SVGAGI come from the germline V gene. V lost 2 bases, J lost 3 bases, and 13 bases lay in between. CDR3 in amino acids: CASSYRVAGANEKLFF. The CDR3 nucleotides read TGTGCCAGCAGTTACCGCGTTGCGGGGGCTAATGAAAAACTGTTTTTT.

This chain joins TRBV10-3 and TRBJ2-7, with D maybe TRBD2 (5 bases). The CDR3 is 15 amino acids. From germline, CDR1 is ENHRY and CDR2 SYGVKD. V lost 0 bases and J 4 bases, leaving 13 bases between the germline ends. Here the CDR3 reads CAISESSGTEYEQYF. CDR3 coding DNA: TGTGCCATCAGTGAGTCGTCGGGAACTGAGTACGAGCAGTACTTC.

V gene TRBV6-1 combines with J gene TRBJ2-1, with D possibly matching TRBD2 (5 bases). In germline, CDR1 is MNHNS, CDR2 SASEGT. The V end lost 7 bases, the J end lost 8 bases, and 15 bases lay between the germline ends. This CDR3 comprises 13 residues. In DNA form, the CDR3 reads TGTGCCAGCAACGAGGGAAGGGAAGATGAGCAGTTCTTC. Its translation: CASNEGREDEQFF.

The V call is TRBV7-9, the J call TRBJ2-2; D call uncertain. Trimming shortened V by 2 bases and J by 3 bases, and 7 bases separated the two germline ends. The germline V gene has CDR1 SEHNR and CDR2 FQNEAQ (reference sequence). The length of the CDR3 is 14 residues. CDR3 DNA: TGTGCCAGCAGCTTATTCGGAGACACCGGGGAGCTGTTTTTT. This translates into CASSLFGDTGELFF.

The gene calls are TRBV9 and TRBJ2-6, with a weak D call TRBD1 (5 bases). The V gene's germline CDR1 is SGDLS and CDR2 YYNGEE. The CDR3 covers 18 residues. Trimming took off 3 bases at V and 1 base at J, with 17 bases between the two ends. The CDR3 sequence is CASSGIKQAQSGANVLTF. As DNA, the CDR3 is TGTGCCAGCAGCGGAATCAAACAGGCCCAATCTGGGGCCAACGTCCTGACTTTC. Full variable domain (remainder filled in from reference TRBV9 and TRBJ2-6): DSGVTQTPKHLITATGQRVTLRCSPRSGDLSVYWYQQSLDQGLQFLIQYYNGEERAKGNILERFSAQQFPDLHSELNLSSLELGDSALYFCASSGIKQAQSGANVLTFGAGSRLTVL.

The chain employs TRBV19 and TRBJ1-5, with D possibly matching TRBD1 (5 bases). This CDR3 region has 13 residues. Germline-derived CDR1 and CDR2 are LNHDA and SQIVND (reference sequence). Deletions cut 7 bases from V and 6 bases from J, with 13 bases between. The CDR3 bases are TGTGCCAGTAACAGGATCCTTGCTCAGCCCCAGCATTTT. The encoded protein is CASNRILAQPQHF.

Written as DNA, the CDR3 is TGCGCCAGCAGCTTCGCCGGAACTACCACCTACGAGCAGTACTTC. Translation gives CASSFAGTTTYEQYF. The gene calls are TRBV5-1 and TRBJ2-7; D call uncertain. The CDR3 is 15 residues long. Germline V lookup: CDR1 SGHRS, CDR2 YFSETQ. Trimming shortened V by 2 bases and J by 2 bases, and 14 bases separated the two germline ends.

The V gene is TRBV6-5, the J gene TRBJ2-7; D is perhaps TRBD1 (6 bases). The CDR3 sequence is 16 residues long. Germline V gene sequence: CDR1 MNHEY, CDR2 SVGAGI. The V and J ends lost 4 bases and 0 bases respectively, with 16 bases between them. The chain's CDR3 is CASSFRRQDNSYEQYF. In DNA form, the CDR3 reads TGTGCCAGCAGTTTCCGGAGACAGGACAACTCCTACGAGCAGTACTTC.

The V and J genes are TRBV19 and TRBJ2-7; weak D call: TRBD2 (6 bases). Trimming cost V 1 base and J 1 base, with 8 bases left between them. The germline CDR1 and CDR2 sequences are LNHDA and SQIVND (reference sequence). CDR3 length equals 14 residues. Here the CDR3 DNA reads TGTGCCAGTAGTATAGGTGCGGGATCCTACGAGCAGTACTTC. The encoded protein is CASSIGAGSYEQYF.

This clone was counted a single time. The V gene is TRBV10-3, the J gene TRBJ2-7, with 8 bases lining up with TRBD1. The V and J ends lost 8 bases and 2 bases, in that order; junction bases with no gene match: 8. Per the germline V gene, CDR1 is ENHRY and CDR2 is SYGVKD. The length of the CDR3 is 14 residues. Here the CDR3 reads CAISPDRATYEQYF. The CDR3 DNA reads as TGTGCCATCTCTCCGGACAGGGCTACCTACGAGCAGTACTTC.

This chain joins TRBV15 and TRBJ1-6, with 7 bases fitting TRBD1. CDR1 is LNHNV, CDR2 YYDKDF, per germline (reference sequence). With V trimmed by 8 bases and J by 4 bases, 2 bases remained unmatched. The CDR3 contains 13 residues. CDR3 sequence reads: CATRDSYNSPLHF. The CDR3 DNA is TGTGCCACCCGGGACAGTTATAATTCACCCCTCCACTTT.

The gene calls are TRBV5-5 and TRBJ2-7; D might be TRBD1 (5 bases). Germline V gene sequence: CDR1 SGHKS, CDR2 YYEKEE (reference sequence). CDR3 length equals 13 residues. V lost 2 bases and J lost 1, with 7 bases in between. The CDR3: CASSFPGSYEQYF. The CDR3 nucleotides read TGTGCCAGCAGCTTTCCAGGGTCCTACGAGCAGTACTTC.

This chain links TRBV28 with TRBJ1-5; the D gene is possibly TRBD1 (5 bases). V was cut by 5 bases and J by 6 bases, with 26 bases left in between. The CDR3 covers 18 residues. Germline V gene data show CDR1 as MDHEN and CDR2 as SYDVKM. The CDR3 spells CASSILTPGAQGIQPQHF. DNA for the CDR3: TGTGCCAGCAGTATCCTCACGCCGGGCGCTCAGGGAATTCAGCCCCAGCATTTT.